What follows are 11 T cell receptor beta chains derived from one specimen sequenced in a study of preoperative IRX-2 immunotherapy in early breast cancer (dated by TCRdb to between 2018 and 2020). The treatment or condition label on this specimen signifies: preoperative locoregional IRX-2 cytokine immunotherapy. The receptor library was made with the immunoSEQ multiplex PCR assay. This immuneACCESS table, as held by TCRdb, lists in-frame sequences with V and J called but not all clones. Of the missing ones, under half trace to an unresolved V gene in checked studies; the others have no known cause. Present in this sample are about 98,000 clones, 86% of which were seen just once. The top ten clonotypes cover around 2.1% of the sample. The sequenced sample was tumor tissue, obtained after IRX-2 immunotherapy. These receptors all come from a human donor with breast cancer.

V is TRBV5-1 and J is TRBJ1-2, with D perhaps TRBD1 (5 bases). This CDR3 has 14 amino acids. Trimming left V 4 bases short and J 6 bases short, with 16 bases between. CDR1 is SGHRS and CDR2 is YFSETQ in the germline V gene. This CDR3 reads CASSLPGPTDGYTF. The CDR3 coding sequence is TGCGCCAGCAGCCTACCGGGACCCACTGATGGCTACACCTTC.

The chain links TRBV29-1 to TRBJ1-1, with D possibly being TRBD1 (6 bases). Germline V gene sequence: CDR1 SQVTM, CDR2 ANQGSEA. The length of the CDR3 is 15 residues. V gave up 5 bases and J gave up 1 base, with 17 bases separating them. CDR3 sequence (DNA): TGCAGCGTTAGTCGGACAGAGACTAAGAACACTGAAGCTTTCTTT. This gives the protein CSVSRTETKNTEAFF.

The V gene is TRBV6-8, the J gene TRBJ1-2, with D perhaps matching TRBD1 (6 bases). Trimming removed 6 bases at V and 3 bases at J, with 11 bases between. CDR1 and CDR2 from the germline V gene are MNHGY and SAAAGT. The CDR3 consists of 13 residues. This CDR3 reads CASSTGNDYGYTF. CDR3 coding DNA: TGTGCCAGCAGCACAGGGAACGACTATGGCTACACCTTC.

CDR3 DNA sequence: TGTGCCAGTAGAAAACGCCCGGGACTAGCGGGAGCCTGGGAGCAGTTCTTC. The encoded protein is CASRKRPGLAGAWEQFF. The chain links TRBV19 to TRBJ2-1; 14 bases are shared with TRBD2. The germline gives CDR1 LNHDA, CDR2 SQIVND (reference sequence). Trimming cost V 6 bases and J 10 bases; bases outside gene matches: 14. CDR3 size: 17 residues.

This clone was observed a handful of times. CDR3 coding DNA: TGTGCCACCAGCCGGGACACCAGTGGTGTAGAAAAACTGTTTTTT. Its translation: CATSRDTSGVEKLFF. The chain employs TRBV15 and TRBJ1-4, with D perhaps TRBD1 (6 bases). Trimming removed 5 bases from V and 8 bases from J, with 18 bases in between. CDR3 length: 15 amino acids. Germline CDR1 LNHNV, CDR2 YYDKDF (reference sequence).

The rearrangement uses TRBV28 and TRBJ1-1, with D unclear. The germline CDR1 and CDR2 sequences are MDHEN and SYDVKM. The CDR3 has 12 amino acids. The V end lost 6 bases, the J end lost 7 bases, and 12 bases lay between the germline ends. The CDR3 loop is CASSHGWVEAFF. DNA for the CDR3: TGTGCCAGCAGCCATGGGTGGGTTGAAGCTTTCTTT.

In its sample, this clone was seen a few times. This chain links TRBV7-6 with TRBJ2-3; D gene unclear. Looked up from germline, CDR1 is SGHVS and CDR2 is FNYEAQ. This CDR3 is built from 16 residues. Trimming removed 5 bases from V and 2 bases from J, with 17 bases in between. The CDR3 sequence is CASSARTAFDTDTQYF. CDR3 sequence (DNA): TGTGCCAGCAGCGCCCGCACGGCTTTCGACACAGATACGCAGTATTTT. Full variable domain (remainder filled in from reference TRBV7-6 and TRBJ2-3): GAGVSQSPRYKVTKRGQDVALRCDPISGHVSLYWYRQALGQGPEFLTYFNYEAQQDKSGLPNDRFSAERPEGSISTLTIQRTEQRDSAMYRCASSARTAFDTDTQYFGPGTRLTVL.

This rearrangement joins TRBV4-2 to TRBJ1-2; D might be TRBD1 (5 bases). Germline CDR1 and CDR2: LGHNA and YNFKEQ. V gave up 5 bases and J gave up 4 bases, with 11 bases separating them. CDR3 size: 13 residues. CDR3 sequence (DNA): TGTGCCAGCAGCTTACCTCAGGGCTATGGCTACACCTTC. Translation: CASSLPQGYGYTF.

The chain recombines TRBV28 with TRBJ1-5; D is perhaps TRBD1 (6 bases). CDR3 length: 14 residues. Germline lookup yields CDR1 MDHEN and CDR2 SYDVKM. The V end lost 4 bases, the J end lost 6 bases, and 13 bases lay between the germline ends. Here the CDR3 reads CASSSGEAGQPQHF. The CDR3 DNA follows: TGTGCCAGCAGTTCAGGGGAAGCAGGTCAGCCCCAGCATTTT.

The V gene is TRBV11-3, the J gene TRBJ1-1; 7 bases agree with TRBD1. The CDR3 totals 14 residues. Trimming cost V 1 base and J 9 bases; bases outside gene matches: 8. CDR1 is SGHNT, CDR2 YENEEA, per germline. CDR3 loop: CASSLGSEGAKAFF. Here the CDR3 DNA reads TGTGCCAGCAGCTTAGGTTCGGAGGGGGCGAAAGCTTTCTTT.

The V call is TRBV18, the J call TRBJ2-4, with D perhaps matching TRBD1 or TRBD2 (6 bases each). The CDR3 runs to 14 residues. V lost 1 base to trimming and J lost 7 bases, with 11 bases between them. Germline lookup yields CDR1 KGHSH and CDR2 LQKENI. The DNA of the CDR3 is TGTGCCAGCTCACCACGGCGAGGGGGGAACATTCAGTACTTC. Translation: CASSPRRGGNIQYF.